These T cell receptor beta chains were read from a single sample in a study of CD8 T cells in Susac syndrome. TCRdb re-called the immunoSEQ multiplex PCR reads with MiXCR, one entry per CDR3 protein. Here the sample spans approximately 140,000 distinct CDR3 sequences, about 95% being singletons. Specimen: CD4+ T cells from PBMCs. These receptors all stem from a human donor with multiple sclerosis. Both conserved end residues are part of each CDR3.

J: TRBJ2-2
V: TRBV7-9
CDR3: CASSRRQVNTGELFF

J: TRBJ1-1
V: TRBV9
CDR3: CASSTVSGDTECHF

J: TRBJ1-6
V: TRBV30
CDR3: CAWRMTSSYNSPLHF

J: TRBJ1-1
V: TRBV6-1
CDR3: CASSEPRRGLNTEAFF

J: TRBJ1-2
V: TRBV20-1
CDR3: CSARPREGEANYGYTF

J: TRBJ2-7
V: TRBV5-1
CDR3: CASRAGQGVDEQYF

J: TRBJ2-1
V: TRBV29-1
CDR3: CSVELPGLPNEQFF

J: TRBJ2-3
V: TRBV29-1
CDR3: CSVPGTGRTDTQYF

J: TRBJ2-6
V: TRBV25-1
CDR3: CASSELPGRASGANVLTF

J: TRBJ2-2
V: TRBV20-1
CDR3: CSARPGTATGELFF

J: TRBJ2-3
V: TRBV12-3/TRBV12-4
CDR3: CASRNQHTDTQYF

J: TRBJ2-6
V: TRBV4-3
CDR3: CASSQDPTGANVLTF

J: TRBJ2-7
V: TRBV20-1
CDR3: CSARDRTRHNEQYF

J: TRBJ1-1
V: TRBV5-1
CDR3: CASSLAAGTGTREAFF

J: TRBJ1-1
V: TRBV3-1
CDR3: CASSRPSGIREAFF

J: TRBJ2-3
V: TRBV7-3
CDR3: CASSHSIAEGTDTQYF

J: TRBJ2-5
V: TRBV9
CDR3: CASSRFGQQETQYF

J: TRBJ1-1
V: TRBV11-1
CDR3: CASSLGTDTEAFF

J: TRBJ2-5
V: TRBV3-1
CDR3: CASSRDLAGVFEQETQYF

J: TRBJ2-3
V: TRBV30
CDR3: CAWSGGRTDTQYF

J: TRBJ2-1
V: TRBV7-6
CDR3: CASSSRDGSSYNEQFF

J: TRBJ2-7
V: TRBV10-3
CDR3: CAISGDGSYEQYF

J: TRBJ1-4
V: TRBV5-6
CDR3: CASSPNTDRDRAREKLFF